Included here is one TCR beta chain sequence, with context. Memory CD4+ cells were the fraction left after CD45RA+ naive selection. Some clones are missing from TCRdb's copy, which holds only in-frame ones; the method was immunoSEQ multiplex PCR. This table holds under 1,100,000 clones, 75% to 85% found once. This sample was included in a study of shared clonotypes between healthy human individuals. This CDR3 comprises 16 residues. Trimming left V 0 bases short and J 6 bases short, with 16 bases between. Germline assignment: CDR1 ENHRY and CDR2 SYGVKD. This receptor was identified in a man aged 18 to 35 in good health. Some clones in this sample may be carry-over from other donors' samples. The chain uses TRBV10-3 and TRBJ2-3; D not resolved. Sequenced sample: memory CD4+ T cells from PBMCs. Subset of the sample: CD45RA-negative fraction. The CDR3 region has the DNA TGTGCCATCAGTGAGTCGACTCGACTCCCGATCGATACGCAGTATTTT. It specifies CAISESTRLPIDTQYF.